Below are 3 T cell receptor beta chains sequenced from a single sample in a study of early T cells in non-severe SARS-CoV-2 infection. One entry per CDR3 protein results from TCRdb running MiXCR on the 5' RACE reads. The sample holds about 66,000 distinct CDR3 sequences; roughly 9% are singletons and the top ten take approximately 3%. Material for sequencing was whole blood. These receptors originate from an adult who was a healthcare worker with PCR-confirmed SARS-CoV-2 infection or an uninfected control (not recorded which).

This clonotype was recorded at least ten times. In this CDR3 the conserved last residue, phenylalanine or tryptophan, is missing, so a read error is likely. V is TRBV12-3 or TRBV12-4 and J is TRBJ2-1, with 8 bases lining up with TRBD2. The trim removed 0 bases at V and 3 bases at J, leaving 1 base unmatched. The CDR3 runs 15 residues. CDR3 protein: CASSLASGNYNEQFL. In DNA form, the CDR3 reads TGTGCCAGCAGTTTAGCTAGCGGGAACTACAATGAGCAGTTCTTA.

Ten or more counts support this clonotype. This chain uses TRBV20-1 with TRBJ2-7; possibly TRBD2 for D (5 bases). CDR3 length: 13 residues. Germline V gene data show CDR1 as DFQATT and CDR2 as SNEGSKA (reference sequence). V was shortened by 5 bases and J by 0 bases, with 11 bases between the two germline ends. CDR3: CSAETGSSYEQYF. The CDR3 DNA sequence: TGCAGTGCTGAGACGGGGAGCTCCTACGAGCAGTACTTC.

CDR3 nucleotides: TGCAGCGTTGAGGGGTACAGGGGGAGCCCTGAAGCTTTCTTT. It translates to CSVEGYRGSPEAFF. The chain carries TRBV29-1 and TRBJ1-1, with 8 nucleotides matching TRBD1. Germline V lookup: CDR1 SQVTM, CDR2 ANQGSEA. This CDR3 region has 14 residues. Germline trimming cut 3 bases from V and 6 bases from J; bases unmatched to any gene: 9.